The 17 T cell receptor beta chains below all came from one sample that was sequenced in a study of read filtering for tumor transcriptome and immune sequencing. This library used around 400 ng RNA and molecular barcoded adaptors spanning alpha/delta and beta/gamma chains. TCRdb itself ran the reads through MiXCR, one entry per CDR3 protein. The sample lists about 5,500 distinct CDR3 sequences, 20% seen once, with approximately 19% in the top ten. The sample comprised a population of CD138-negative cells sorted from bone marrow. The receptor set was obtained from a donor over 35 with multiple myeloma.

Of note for this clonotype: A far larger clone is a single base away, which makes a read error likely. V is TRBV2 and J is TRBJ2-7; no clear D gene. Judging by the DNA end, TRBJ2-5 fits better; the J call may be wrong. Per the germline V gene, CDR1 is SNHLY and CDR2 is FYNNEI. The CDR3 length is 15 residues. CDR3 DNA: TGTGCCAGCAGTGAGTCCCACAGCAAGTTTGAGACCCAGTACTTC. Its translation: CASSESHSKFETQYF.

By share of the sample, this clonotype is medium-sized. CDR3 sequence (DNA): TGTGCCAGCAGTTACGGACAGATGAACACTGAAGCTTTCTTT. Translated, it gives CASSYGQMNTEAFF. This sequence joins TRBV27 and TRBJ1-1, with TRBD1 as a possible D gene (6 bases). Trimming took off 4 bases at V and 0 bases at J, with 9 bases between the two ends. The germline CDR1 and CDR2 sequences are MNHEY and SMNVEV (reference sequence). The CDR3 has 14 amino acids.

This clonotype was counted many times. V is TRBV11-2 and J is TRBJ2-1; perhaps TRBD2 as D (6 bases). V lost 5 bases, J lost 5 bases, and 22 bases lay in between. Germline CDR1 SGHAT, CDR2 FQNNGV. The CDR3 is 17 residues long. CDR3 bases: TGTGCCAGCAGCGGCGCGTCGTTTGGACTACCGAACAATGAGCAGTTCTTC. Translated: CASSGASFGLPNNEQFF.

At least ten counts were recorded for this clonotype. The CDR3 sequence is CASSPLGARTEAFF. Here the CDR3 DNA reads TGTGCCAGCAGCCCCCTCGGCGCGAGAACTGAAGCTTTCTTT. The chain employs TRBV7-9 and TRBJ1-1; D remains ambiguous. The V gene's germline CDR1 is SEHNR and CDR2 FQNEAQ (reference sequence). This CDR3 is 14 amino acids long. V lost 5 bases and J 5 bases, leaving 15 bases between the germline ends.

This clonotype is categorized as medium-sized. The J gene is TRBJ2-7, the V gene TRBV11-2; unclear D gene. V gave up 5 bases and J gave up 0 bases, with 11 bases separating them. The CDR3 totals 14 residues. Germline V gives CDR1 SGHAT, CDR2 FQNNGV. DNA for the CDR3: TGTGCCAGCAGCCGCAGGTTAAGCTCCTACGAGCAGTACTTC. Translating it yields CASSRRLSSYEQYF.

Comment on this clonotype: The junction departs from germline at one end; a sequencing error may be responsible. The rearrangement joins TRBV12-5 to TRBJ2-2; D unresolved. The CDR3 totals 11 residues. Germline V gives CDR1 LGHNT, CDR2 FRNRAP. For the CDR3, the DNA is TGTGCTGGTGGTTTAGCTGGGGAGCTGTTTTTT. Translation: CAGGLAGELFF.

This clonotype is categorized as medium-sized. The chain carries TRBV29-1 and TRBJ2-5; D gene unclear. V lost 2 bases to trimming and J lost 3 bases, with 7 bases between them. This CDR3 comprises 12 residues. Germline-derived CDR1 and CDR2 are SQVTM and ANQGSEA. The CDR3 DNA follows: TGCAGCGTTGAACAGCTGGAAGAGACCCAGTACTTC. Translation gives CSVEQLEETQYF.

The sample holds many counts of this clonotype. J is TRBJ1-3 and V is TRBV29-1; D unclear. Trimming took 0 bases from V and 4 from J, leaving 10 bases between them. This CDR3 has 14 residues. In germline, CDR1 is SQVTM, CDR2 ANQGSEA. CDR3 coding DNA: TGCAGCGTTGAAGACCAAAATTCGGGAAACACCATATATTTT. Protein sequence: CSVEDQNSGNTIYF.

This clonotype has at least ten counts. The chain couples TRBV28 to TRBJ2-1, with 7 positions matching TRBD1. The CDR3 spans 14 residues. Trimming removed 8 bases from V and 6 bases from J; junction bases left unmatched: 10. Per the germline V gene, CDR1 is MDHEN and CDR2 is SYDVKM. As DNA, the CDR3 is TGTGCCAGCCTCGAGGGACAGAGACGCAATGAGCAGTTCTTC. It yields the protein CASLEGQRRNEQFF.

Concerning this clonotype: This is likely an artifact of a read error, given a far larger clone one base away. J is TRBJ2-1 and V is TRBV7-9, with 7 bases that match TRBD2. Germline V gives CDR1 SEHNR, CDR2 FQNEAQ (reference sequence). This CDR3 is 12 amino acids long. Germline trimming cut 8 bases from V and 10 bases from J; bases unmatched to any gene: 8. This CDR3 reads CASGSRDYEQFF. In DNA, the CDR3 is TGTGCCAGCGGGTCCCGGGACTACGAGCAGTTCTTC. Using reference TRBV7-9 and TRBJ2-1 for the parts outside the CDR3, the full variable domain is DTGVSQNPRHKITKRGQNVTFRCDPISEHNRLYWYRQTLGQGPEFLTYFQNEAQLEKSRLLSDRFSAERPKGSFSTLEIQRTEQGDSAMYLCASGSRDYEQFFGPGTRLTVL.

V usage is TRBV4-1 and J usage is TRBJ2-1, with D uncertain. Germline CDR1 is MGHRA and CDR2 is YSYEKL. V dropped 3 bases and J dropped 2 bases, with 11 bases sitting between them. This CDR3 has 15 amino acids. The CDR3 coding sequence is TGCGCCAGCAGCCATTCCCATGATGCCTACAATGAGCAGTTCTTC. Residues: CASSHSHDAYNEQFF.

This clonotype is labeled as medium-sized. The chain uses TRBV6-5 and TRBJ2-3; D not certain. V was clipped by 3 bases and J by 1 base, with 11 bases between them. Germline-derived CDR1 and CDR2 are MNHEY and SVGAGI. The CDR3 contains 15 residues. Written as DNA, the CDR3 is TGTGCCAGCAGTTATAGCTGGGTCGGCACAGATACGCAGTATTTT. Translation gives CASSYSWVGTDTQYF.

Regarding this clonotype: A read error may account for a junction end that differs from germline. V and J are TRBV27 and TRBJ2-1; 9 bases line up with TRBD2. CDR3 length: 13 amino acids. The germline gives CDR1 MNHEY, CDR2 SMNVEV (reference sequence). In DNA, the CDR3 is TGTGCCAGCAGTGTAGCGGGAGCGATTGAGCATTTCTTC. This sequence encodes CASSVAGAIEHFF.

The chain links TRBV18 to TRBJ1-1; D might be TRBD1 (5 bases). The V end was cut by 1 base, the J end by 4 bases, with 13 bases between. CDR3 size: 15 residues. The germline V gene has CDR1 KGHSH and CDR2 LQKENI. The CDR3 DNA is TGTGCCAGCTCACCACTTCAGGGTAGGGCCACTGAAGCTTTCTTT. Its translation is CASSPLQGRATEAFF.

A word on this clonotype: With a far larger clone one base away, a read error is the likely cause. The rearrangement joins TRBV6-2 or TRBV6-3 to TRBJ2-3; possible D gene TRBD2, 5 bases. From germline, CDR1 is MNHEY and CDR2 SVGEGT. Between the trimmed V and J ends, which lost 2 bases and 4 bases, there was a span of 34 bases. This CDR3 is built from 22 residues. CDR3 in amino acids: CASSYTSGPNTGSVPFPDTQYF. The CDR3 DNA sequence: TGTGCCAGCAGTTACACTTCCGGGCCTAATACGGGGAGCGTTCCTTTCCCAGATACGCAGTATTTT.

This clonotype showed up many times. This may arise from a read error, as a much more abundant clone is one base away. The CDR3 ends on some other residue instead of the conserved phenylalanine or tryptophan, so this is likely a read error. The V call is TRBV7-2, the J call TRBJ2-7, with TRBD2 as a possible D gene (5 bases). CDR1 and CDR2 from the germline V gene are SGHTA and FQGNSA. The CDR3 is 13 amino acids. Between the trimmed V and J ends, which lost 5 bases and 4 bases, there was a span of 12 bases. The CDR3 bases are TGTGCCAGCAGCCCCTCGGGCGGGTACGAGCAGTACATC. This sequence encodes CASSPSGGYEQYI.

This clonotype occurred once. For the CDR3, the DNA is TGTGCCAGTAGTCCCCTCGCGGGAGCAACCTACAATGAGCAGTTCTTC. Its protein product is CASSPLAGATYNEQFF. The chain uses TRBV19 and TRBJ2-1, with 7 bases identical to TRBD2. From germline, CDR1 is LNHDA and CDR2 SQIVND (reference sequence). V lost 5 bases and J lost 2; bases outside the gene matches: 9. The CDR3 contains 16 residues.